The entry below describes one TCR beta chain. These data originate in a study of T-cell memory formation after mild COVID-19. Study at large: The TCR clusters were mostly specific to one donor.

Germline trimming cut 4 bases from V and 5 bases from J; bases unmatched to any gene: 13. CDR1 and CDR2 from the germline V gene are SGHRS and YFSETQ. This CDR3 spans 17 amino acids. 5'RACE primed at constant segments yielded TCR alpha and TCR beta cDNA libraries bearing sample barcodes and UMIs. TCRdb analysed the 5' RACE reads with MiXCR anew, one entry per CDR3 protein. The sample contains about 400,000 distinct CDR3 sequences, approximately 16% of which appear only once. The receptor comes from a man aged 18-30 years who had mild COVID-19 (a few samples of this study predate the infection). Cell type and time point are not known. The sequencing input was PBMCs or a T cell subset sorted from them (not recorded which). The chain links TRBV5-1 to TRBJ2-1; 9 bases are a match to TRBD1. The CDR3 nucleotides read TGCGCCAGCAGCCCCGACCCGGGACAGGGAGGGAACAATGAGCAGTTCTTC. It yields the protein CASSPDPGQGGNNEQFF.